This T cell receptor (beta chain) was identified during a study of beta chain features in type 1 diabetes. Study observations and caveats: Patients' naive, central memory and Treg TCRB repertoires seemed closer to one another than those of healthy donors. Cells that show high TCR expression could be over-represented by cDNA sequencing. With patients and controls alike, PCR might favor shorter templates to an equal degree.

Without exception, sorted populations had purity beyond 98%. Germline lookup yields CDR1 KGHSH and CDR2 LQKENI. The CDR3 loop spans 21 amino acids. V shed 3 bases, J shed 4 bases, and the junction held 14 bases outside the gene matches. Remarks on this clone: Its antigen is currently unknown.

Expressed TCRB transcripts were sequenced because the entire RNA isolate underwent reverse transcription. TCRdb's table, derived via immunoSEQ multiplex PCR, lists solely in-frame clones and lacks some. The sample holds 850,000 to 900,000 clones, roughly a sixth seen once. This chain uses TRBV18 with TRBJ2-6; 14 bases are shared with TRBD2. Input material: naive CD4+ T cells from blood. This TCR was sampled from a woman under 30 in good health. The CDR3 DNA reads TGTGCCAGCTCACCGAGACTTGGGGGACTAGCGGGAGATAGAGGGGCCAACGTCCTGACTTTC. Protein sequence: CASSPRLGGLAGDRGANVLTF.